This TCR beta chain derives from a study of T cell responses to AZD1222 COVID-19 vaccine. Study results and caveats: Dominant CD4 TCR responses targeted spike regions 160-218 and 743-854.

Looked up from germline, CDR1 is SGHTA and CDR2 is FQGNSA. V gave up 7 bases and J gave up 5 bases; unmatched junction bases: 17. This CDR3 is built from 16 residues. As regards this clone: Its antigen is not known.

Sequencing used immunoSEQ multiplex PCR; TCRdb keeps in-frame clones, though not all of them. Of about 150,000 clones listed, approximately 90% were seen once; the top ten hold 5.1%. This clonotype was obtained from an adult in good health. This chain links TRBV7-2 with TRBJ2-7, with 7 bases matching TRBD2. The sample was peripheral blood, taken on day 0 of AZD1222 vaccination. In nucleotides, the CDR3 is TGTGCCAGCAAAGCGACGTTCGGGGAGGGCCGGGACGAGCAGTACTTC. It specifies CASKATFGEGRDEQYF.